This T cell receptor (beta chain) was sequenced during a study of blood T cell repertoires in COVID-19. In the study overall: Sites in the United States, Italy and Spain provided acute and convalescent COVID-19 samples. From T cells, B-cell-depleted T cells, or PBMCs came the material, which was cDNA or gDNA.

Assay used: immunoSEQ multiplex PCR; TCRdb lists only in-frame clones, some missing. The data show hundreds of thousands of clones, roughly 89% seen once. Germline V lookup: CDR1 LGHDT, CDR2 YNNKEL (reference sequence). J was trimmed by 3 bases and V by 4 bases; bases with no gene match: 7. This CDR3 has 15 residues. In assigning cohorts, the study relied on participant-reported clinical history. The V gene is TRBV3-1 (or the pseudogene TRBV3-2), the J gene TRBJ1-2; 8 nucleotides align to TRBD1. Input material: PBMCs or T cells enriched from blood (not recorded which). This receptor was obtained from a woman aged 18-29 years with acute COVID-19. The CDR3 here is CASSPRAGGDYGYTF. DNA for the CDR3: TGTGCCAGCAGCCCTCGGGCAGGGGGCGACTATGGCTACACCTTC.